The following is a T cell receptor (beta chain) sequence with its context. Germline V gene data show CDR1 as SGHTA and CDR2 as FQGNSA. Trimming removed 1 base at V and 2 bases at J, with 3 bases between. There are 12 residues in the CDR3. This specimen comes from a study of blood T cell repertoires in COVID-19. The method was immunoSEQ multiplex PCR; TCRdb's version includes in-frame clones alone and lacks a portion of them. Among fewer than 300,000 clones listed, approximately 91% were seen once. Sequencing was carried out using peripheral blood. V and J are TRBV7-2 and TRBJ2-7; D not certain. This TCR came from a young woman with COVID-19, enrolled during active disease. The CDR3 DNA is TGTGCCAGCAGCTTAGACACCTACGAGCAGTACTTC. Its translation: CASSLDTYEQYF.